This T cell receptor (beta chain) was captured by sequencing in a study of cytomegalovirus exposure and HLA in healthy donors. Study-level findings and limits: TCR beta chains numbering roughly 150 were designated cytomegalovirus-associated.

Concerning this clone: The antigen is undetermined.

V was pared by 5 bases and J by 4 bases, with 6 bases of the junction left unmatched. Germline loops: CDR1 MNHEY, CDR2 SMNVEV (reference sequence). This CDR3 is 16 amino acids long. The PCR had 60 Vbeta and 13 Jbeta primers. Assay: immunoSEQ multiplex PCR; the TCRdb copy retains only in-frame clones and omits some. Altogether 100,000 to 150,000 clones are present, roughly 79% being singletons, with the ten largest covering roughly 1.9%. This TCR was recovered from a woman aged 45-60 years in good health and CMV-seronegative. The sample comprised PBMCs. The V gene is TRBV27, the J gene TRBJ2-3; TRBD2 matches at 13 bases. The CDR3 DNA reads TGTGCCAGCAGTCCAATACTAGCGGGAGGGCCAGATACGCAGTATTTT. It specifies CASSPILAGGPDTQYF.